This T cell receptor (beta chain) was captured by sequencing in a study of blood T cell repertoires in COVID-19. The CDR3 spans 15 residues. CDR1 and CDR2 (germline): SGHKS, YYEKEE (reference sequence). With 5 bases clipped from V and 4 bases from J, the junction kept 9 bases outside the gene matches. The assay was immunoSEQ multiplex PCR, and TCRdb's table has in-frame clones only and misses some. The data show fewer than 85,000 clones, approximately 85% seen once. The sample comprised peripheral blood. This rearrangement joins TRBV5-5 to TRBJ2-7, with 10 nucleotides matching TRBD1. The receptor was derived from an elderly man with acute or convalescent COVID-19. The CDR3 coding sequence is TGTGCCAGCAGTGCCGGGACAGGGGCGCAATACGAGCAGTACTTC. Translated: CASSAGTGAQYEQYF.